The present T cell receptor beta chain was sequenced within a study of OX40 agonist ivuxolimab in advanced cancers. The overall study: The eligibility criteria allowed prior anti-PD-1, anti-PD-L1 or anti-CTLA-4 therapy, and about 40% had some.

This clone was detected only a few times. As yet, its antigen is unknown. Clones were sequenced by immunoSEQ multiplex PCR, and TCRdb holds only the in-frame ones, with some missing. The repertoire holds about 50,000 clones, with about four fifths as singletons. Germline V CDR1 and CDR2: SGHDT, YYEEEE. V was cut by 1 base and J by 2 bases, with 4 bases left in between. The CDR3 extends over 13 amino acids. Findings and caveats of the study: Expanded clones were, on average, more numerous in CD8+ T cells than in CD4+.

Specimen: CD4+ or CD8+ T cells sorted from blood, collected in a trial of the OX40 agonist ivuxolimab. The source is an adult with an advanced solid tumor such as melanoma, head and neck, liver or kidney cancer. This chain links TRBV5-6 with TRBJ1-5; no reliable D call. CDR3 in amino acids: CASSLMGNQPQHF. Here the CDR3 DNA reads TGTGCCAGCAGCTTGATGGGCAATCAGCCCCAGCATTTT.